Sequencing of this TCR beta chain was carried out in a study of T cell changes during pregnancy in multiple sclerosis. The V end was cut by 7 bases, the J end by 2 bases, with 8 bases between. The germline CDR1 and CDR2 sequences are SNHLY and FYNNEI. The length of the CDR3 is 13 residues. This table comes from immunoSEQ multiplex PCR, and its TCRdb copy is limited to in-frame clones, with some not included. The sample has roughly 37,000 clones, 91% seen once. This clonotype was sampled from a female donor in good health, enrolled as a control in a pregnancy study. The sample here was CD4+ T cells from peripheral blood mononuclear cells, taken in the second trimester of pregnancy. The rearrangement uses TRBV2 and TRBJ1-4, with D perhaps TRBD1 (5 bases). The CDR3 loop reads CASIGGTNEKLFF. CDR3 nucleotides: TGTGCCAGCATCGGGGGGACTAATGAAAAACTGTTTTTT.